The present T cell receptor beta chain was sequenced within a study of Ad26.COV2.S vaccination and SARS-CoV-2 variants. Study-level background: In the COV1001 trial, the donor was in the Ad26.COV2.S arm.

The treatment here: some 20 received Ad26.COV2.S at low or high dose, single or two shots; about 5 received placebo; per-sample allocation not given. All samples were drawn on day 63, counting from the first vaccine or placebo injection. The V gene's germline CDR1 is SGHNT and CDR2 YENEEA. Trimming left V 0 bases short and J 8 bases short, with 17 bases between. The CDR3 runs 16 residues. Sequencing used immunoSEQ multiplex PCR; TCRdb keeps in-frame clones, though not all of them. The table lists a few hundred thousand clones, roughly 85% of them singletons. V is TRBV11-3 and J is TRBJ2-1; the D gene could be TRBD1 or TRBD2 (5 bases each). Sequencing was performed on peripheral blood, taken in a trial of Ad26.COV2.S vaccine versus placebo. The TCR was taken from a person between 18 and 59 years old who received the Ad26.COV2.S COVID-19 vaccine or a placebo. DNA for the CDR3: TGTGCCAGCAGCTTAGATCGAGGGGAGCCTAGGGATGAGCAGTTCTTC. It specifies CASSLDRGEPRDEQFF.